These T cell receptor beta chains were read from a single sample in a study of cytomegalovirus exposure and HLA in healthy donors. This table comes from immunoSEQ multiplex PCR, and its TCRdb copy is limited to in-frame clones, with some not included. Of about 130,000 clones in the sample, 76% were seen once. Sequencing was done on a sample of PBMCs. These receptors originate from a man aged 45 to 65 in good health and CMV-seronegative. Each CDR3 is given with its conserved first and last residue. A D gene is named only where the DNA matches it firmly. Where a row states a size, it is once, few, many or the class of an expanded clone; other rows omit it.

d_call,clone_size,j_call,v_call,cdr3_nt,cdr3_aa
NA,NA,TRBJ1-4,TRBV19,TGTGCCAGTAGTATTTTCGCGGCAACTAATGAAAAACTGTTTTTT,CASSIFAATNEKLFF
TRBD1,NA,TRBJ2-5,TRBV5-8,TGTGCCAGCAGCTCTGGACAGGGGGCTGGAGAGACCCAGTACTTC,CASSSGQGAGETQYF
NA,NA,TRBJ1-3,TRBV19,TGTGCCAGTAGGCTCTCCGATCAACCTCAGGTCAGCTCTGGAAACACCATATATTTT,CASRLSDQPQVSSGNTIYF
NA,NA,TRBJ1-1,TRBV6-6,TGTGCCAGCAGTCCCCCGAAGGGAGAGGGTACTGAAGCTTTCTTT,CASSPPKGEGTEAFF
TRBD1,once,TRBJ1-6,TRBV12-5,TGTGCTAGTGGTTTTGAGACAGGGTTTCATTCACCCCTCCACTTT,CASGFETGFHSPLHF
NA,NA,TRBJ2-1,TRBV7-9,TGTGCCAGCAGCCTCTACGATGAGCAGTTCTTC,CASSLYDEQFF
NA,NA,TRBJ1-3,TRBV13,TGTGCCAGCAGCTTAAGACAGGGAAACACCATATATTTT,CASSLRQGNTIYF
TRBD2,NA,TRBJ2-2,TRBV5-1,TGCTCCAGCAGCATACTAGCGGCGTACACCGGGGAGCTGTTTTTT,CSSSILAAYTGELFF
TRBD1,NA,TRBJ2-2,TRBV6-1,TGTGCCAGCAGTGCAGCAGGGGGCGCGAGGACTTGGAACACCGGGGAGCTGTTTTTT,CASSAAGGARTWNTGELFF
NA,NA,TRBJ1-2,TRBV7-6,TGTGCCAGCAGCTTAGGGGGAGGGAATTTCTATGGCTACACCTTC,CASSLGGGNFYGYTF
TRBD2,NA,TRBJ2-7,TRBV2,TGTGCCAGCAGGAGGGGAAGTAGCGGGGGGGTGTCCTACGAGCAGTACTTC,CASRRGSSGGVSYEQYF
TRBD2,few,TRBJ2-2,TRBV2,TGTGCCAGCACCCGCGGAGCGGGGACGAACACCGGGGAGCTGTTTTTT,CASTRGAGTNTGELFF
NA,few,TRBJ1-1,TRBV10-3,TGTGCCAGCCGAGGGACTGCCGATCGAGTGGATGAAGCTTTCTTT,CASRGTADRVDEAFF
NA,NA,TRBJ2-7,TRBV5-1,TGCGCCAGCAGCTCAGGGGTCAACGAGCAGTACTTC,CASSSGVNEQYF
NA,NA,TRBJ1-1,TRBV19,TGTGCCAGTAAGAACTTTCCGAACACTGAAGCTTTCTTT,CASKNFPNTEAFF
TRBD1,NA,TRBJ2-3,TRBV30,TGTGCCTGGACGGTGGGGCAGGGGGCACGAGATACGCAGTATTTT,CAWTVGQGARDTQYF
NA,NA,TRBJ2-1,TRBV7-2,TGTGCCAGCAGCTTAATAGTTAGCGTCAATGAGCAGTTCTTC,CASSLIVSVNEQFF
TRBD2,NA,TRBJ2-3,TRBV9,TGTGCCAGCAGCCCCCGGGCTAGCGGGCCCGGCATGGATACGCAGTATTTT,CASSPRASGPGMDTQYF
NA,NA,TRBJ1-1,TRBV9,TGTGCCAGCAGCGCTAGCCTTAGTTGGGGATCCAGGACTGAAGCTTTCTTT,CASSASLSWGSRTEAFF
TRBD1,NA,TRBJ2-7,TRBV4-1,TGCGCCAGCAGCCATACCTCTCCGGGACAGGGCTACGAGCAGTACTTC,CASSHTSPGQGYEQYF
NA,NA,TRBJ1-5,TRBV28,TGTACCAGCAGTCCCAGCGGGGGGCTCGGTCAGCCCCAGCATTTT,CTSSPSGGLGQPQHF
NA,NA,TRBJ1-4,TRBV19,TGTGCCAGTAATCGCCGGGCGGAGGAACTGTTTTTT,CASNRRAEELFF
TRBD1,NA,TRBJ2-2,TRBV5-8,TGTGCCAGCACCACCCCGGGACAGTGGGGCTCCAACACCGGGGAGCTGTTTTTT,CASTTPGQWGSNTGELFF
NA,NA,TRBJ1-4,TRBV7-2,TGTGCCAGCAGCTTAGTCCCGGAGATAGGAGAAAAACTGTTTTTT,CASSLVPEIGEKLFF
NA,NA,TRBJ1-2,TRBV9,TGTGCCAGCAGCCATGGACCACCGGGGGGGGCGGGCGACTATGGCTACACCTTC,CASSHGPPGGAGDYGYTF
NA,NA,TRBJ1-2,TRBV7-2,TGTGCCAGCGGCCAGCAGCTAACGGGGGGCGTCTATGGCTACACCTTC,CASGQQLTGGVYGYTF
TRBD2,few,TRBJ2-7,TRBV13,TGTGCCAGCAGCCTCAGAGGCGGGGGGCGCCGGTACGAGCAGTACTTC,CASSLRGGGRRYEQYF
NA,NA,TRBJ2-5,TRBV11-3,TGTGCCAGCAGCTTAGGGCAGAAAGAGACCCAGTACTTC,CASSLGQKETQYF
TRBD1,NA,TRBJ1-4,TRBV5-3,TGTGCCAGAAGCCACCCGCCGGGACAGGGGGGGTCGGAACTGTTTTTT,CARSHPPGQGGSELFF
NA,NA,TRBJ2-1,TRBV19,TGTGCCAGTAGTATCGGGGTTCGTTACAATGAGCAGTTCTTC,CASSIGVRYNEQFF
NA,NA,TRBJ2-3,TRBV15,TGTGCCACCAGCAGAGATGTAGTAGCTGGAGATACGCAGTATTTT,CATSRDVVAGDTQYF
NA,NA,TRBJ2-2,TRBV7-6,TGTGCCAGCAGCCCAAAACCGACAGCGAACACCGGGGAGCTGTTTTTT,CASSPKPTANTGELFF
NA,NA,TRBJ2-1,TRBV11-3,TGTGCCAGCAGCCCCGGGAGCGGGTGGGGGGATGAGCAGTTCTTC,CASSPGSGWGDEQFF
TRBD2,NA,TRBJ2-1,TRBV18,TGTGCCAGCTCACTACGACTAGCGGGGGTTTTTGAGCAGTTCTTC,CASSLRLAGVFEQFF
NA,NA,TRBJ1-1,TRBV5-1,TGCGCCAGCAGCTTGCTAGCATTTAACACTGAAGCTTTCTTT,CASSLLAFNTEAFF
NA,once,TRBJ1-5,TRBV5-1,TGCGCCAGCAGCGCCATGGCGGGGTCTGATCAGCCCCAGCATTTT,CASSAMAGSDQPQHF
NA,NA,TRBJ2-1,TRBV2,TGTGCCAGCACCATAGATAAGGCCGGGGGGCGAGGGCAGTTCTTC,CASTIDKAGGRGQFF
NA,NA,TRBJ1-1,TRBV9,TGTGCCAGCAGCGCCGGGGTGAACACTGAAGCTTTCTTT,CASSAGVNTEAFF
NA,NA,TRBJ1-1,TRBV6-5,TGTGCCAGCAGTTATGCGGGCGTGAACACTGAAGCTTTCTTT,CASSYAGVNTEAFF
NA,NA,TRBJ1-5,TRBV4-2,TGTGCCAGCAGCCAAGATAGAGGGCGTGCGGGCCAGCCCCAGCATTTT,CASSQDRGRAGQPQHF
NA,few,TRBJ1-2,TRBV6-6,TGTGCCAGCAGTCCGGGAGGCCCCTATGGCTACACCTTC,CASSPGGPYGYTF
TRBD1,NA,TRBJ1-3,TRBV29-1,TGCAGCGTGGTACAGGGGGCCGGTGGAAACACCATATATTTT,CSVVQGAGGNTIYF
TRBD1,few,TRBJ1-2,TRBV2,TGTGCCAGCAGTGAGACACAGGGGTTTTATGGCTACACCTTC,CASSETQGFYGYTF
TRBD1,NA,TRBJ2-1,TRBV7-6,TGTGCCAGCAGCCCGGCAGGGGGCCCGAATAGGGAGCAGTTCTTC,CASSPAGGPNREQFF
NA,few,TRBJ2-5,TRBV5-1,TGCGCCAGCAGCTTGGGGGGCGTGGAGACCCAGTACTTC,CASSLGGVETQYF
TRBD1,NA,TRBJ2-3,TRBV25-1,TGTGCCAGCTCTGCCGGGACAGGCTCCTTCATGGATACGCAGTATTTT,CASSAGTGSFMDTQYF